A single sample is the source of the 19 T cell receptor beta chains below, sequenced in a study of blood T cell repertoires in COVID-19. Sequenced by immunoSEQ multiplex PCR; TCRdb stores in-frame clones only, minus some. The sample consists of 180,000 or so clones, 88% of them appearing once. Input material: peripheral blood. The origin of the receptors is a woman in her twenties or thirties with acute or convalescent COVID-19.

The V and J genes are TRBV5-8 and TRBJ1-4; possibly TRBD1 for D (5 bases). CDR3 length: 16 residues. V dropped 4 bases and J dropped 0 bases, with 13 bases sitting between them. Germline assignment: CDR1 SGHTS and CDR2 YDEGEE. CDR3: CASSTGLDATNEKLFF. Written as DNA, the CDR3 is TGTGCCAGCAGCACGGGACTGGACGCAACTAATGAAAAACTGTTTTTT.

V is TRBV6-2 or TRBV6-3 and J is TRBJ1-1, with D possibly matching TRBD1 (5 bases). V lost 5 bases and J lost 0, with 13 bases in between. Germline-derived CDR1 and CDR2 are MNHEY and SVGEGT. This CDR3 spans 15 amino acids. The CDR3 bases are TGTGCCAGCAGTGACACACAGGTCATGAACACTGAAGCTTTCTTT. It yields the protein CASSDTQVMNTEAFF.

The J gene is TRBJ1-3, the V gene TRBV3-1 (or the pseudogene TRBV3-2); maybe TRBD1 (6 bases). The germline V gene encodes CDR1 LGHDT and CDR2 YNNKEL (reference sequence). The CDR3 sequence is 16 residues long. V was shortened by 1 base and J by 1 base, with 11 bases between the two germline ends. Here the CDR3 DNA reads TGTGCCAGCAGCCAAGGGTCTGGGACATCTGGAAACACCATATATTTT. It specifies CASSQGSGTSGNTIYF.

This sequence joins TRBV6-5 and TRBJ2-3, with 7 bases identical to TRBD2. This CDR3 is built from 14 residues. Germline V gene lookup returns CDR1 MNHEY and CDR2 SVGAGI. The J segment lost 6 bases and the V segment lost 2 bases, leaving 5 bases of the junction unmatched. The CDR3: CASSYPSSGDTQYF. Written as DNA, the CDR3 is TGTGCCAGCAGTTACCCGTCTAGCGGTGATACGCAGTATTTT.

This sequence joins TRBV9 and TRBJ2-7; tentative D call: TRBD1 (6 bases). Germline CDR1 reads SGDLS; CDR2 reads YYNGEE. This CDR3 contains 15 residues. Trimming took off 0 bases at V and 4 bases at J, with 14 bases between the two ends. The CDR3 sequence: CASSVEGGRIYEQYF. In DNA, the CDR3 is TGTGCCAGCAGCGTAGAAGGGGGACGAATTTACGAGCAGTACTTC.

The CDR3 DNA follows: TGTGCCAGCTTAGTAGGGGAGGCAGATACGCAGTATTTT. It yields the protein CASLVGEADTQYF. The J gene is TRBJ2-3, the V gene TRBV2; D is perhaps TRBD2 (6 bases). Germline CDR1 and CDR2: SNHLY and FYNNEI. V dropped 8 bases and J dropped 4 bases, with 13 bases sitting between them. This CDR3 has 13 amino acids.

CDR3 DNA: TGTGCCTCCCCCACAGGGGGAAACACTGAAGCTTTCTTT. As protein: CASPTGGNTEAFF. The chain couples TRBV30 to TRBJ1-1; 8 positions agree with TRBD1. Germline lookup yields CDR1 GTSNPN and CDR2 SVGIG (reference sequence). V lost 7 bases, J lost 2 bases, and 6 bases stayed unmatched. The CDR3 spans 13 residues.

The chain recombines TRBV30 with TRBJ2-2; D is uncertain. This CDR3 spans 14 amino acids. With 0 bases removed from V and 8 bases from J, the gap between germline ends came to 13 bases. Germline V gene sequence: CDR1 GTSNPN, CDR2 SVGIG (reference sequence). The CDR3 here is CAWSVLGVSGELFF. In nucleotides, the CDR3 is TGTGCCTGGAGTGTACTCGGAGTATCGGGGGAGCTGTTTTTT.

The chain has TRBV5-1 and TRBJ2-1; 8 nucleotides align to TRBD2. The V gene end was trimmed by 1 base and the J gene end by 2 bases; junction bases not matched to a gene: 2. Per the germline V gene, CDR1 is SGHRS and CDR2 is YFSETQ. CDR3 length: 15 amino acids. The CDR3 loop is CASSLTGGAYNEQFF. CDR3 nucleotides: TGCGCCAGCAGCTTGACGGGAGGGGCCTACAATGAGCAGTTCTTC.

This clone has a single count. This chain links TRBV12-5 with TRBJ2-1; 13 positions agree with TRBD2. Trimming at V came to 6 bases and at J to 6 bases, leaving 5 bases not matched to a gene. The germline CDR1 and CDR2 sequences are LGHNT and FRNRAP. There are 15 residues in the CDR3. For the CDR3, the DNA is TGTGCTAGTGGGGGAGGACTAGCGGGAGTCAATGAGCAGTTCTTC. Its protein product is CASGGGLAGVNEQFF. The whole variable domain, remainder taken from reference TRBV12-5 and TRBJ2-1, is DARVTQTPRHKVTEMGQEVTMRCQPILGHNTVFWYRQTMMQGLELLAYFRNRAPLDDSGMPKDRFSAEMPDATLATLKIQPSEPRDSAVYFCASGGGLAGVNEQFFGPGTRLTVL.

The rearrangement links TRBV10-3 to TRBJ1-4, with TRBD1 matching 9 bases. Per germline, CDR1 ENHRY and CDR2 SYGVKD. J gave up 8 bases and V 6 bases, and 7 bases lay outside the gene matches. The CDR3 extends over 14 amino acids. The CDR3 DNA follows: TGTGCCATCAGGGGACAGGGTAGCACCGAAAAACTGTTTTTT. Its protein product is CAIRGQGSTEKLFF.

V usage is TRBV28 and J usage is TRBJ1-1; perhaps TRBD1 as D (5 bases). The CDR3 is 15 residues long. V lost 2 bases to trimming and J lost 5 bases, with 15 bases between them. Germline CDR1 reads MDHEN; CDR2 reads SYDVKM. For the CDR3, the DNA is TGTGCCAGCAGTTTACCGACCGGGGGTGGGACTGAAGCTTTCTTT. As protein: CASSLPTGGGTEAFF.

The genes are TRBV5-1 and TRBJ2-1, with D tentatively TRBD2 (6 bases). CDR1 is SGHRS, CDR2 YFSETQ, per germline. The ends were cut back, 2 bases at V and 5 bases at J, with 11 bases in the middle. The CDR3 is made up of 14 amino acids. The CDR3, as DNA: TGCGCCAGCAGCTTCAGACTAGTCGACAATGAGCAGTTCTTC. Translated, it gives CASSFRLVDNEQFF.

The V and J genes are TRBV21-1 and TRBJ2-2; the table's D gene call, TRBD2, was not cross checked with the DNA. TRBV21-1 is a recognized pseudogene. The CDR3 consists of 14 residues. CDR3 sequence: CASSKGGTFAELFF. In nucleotides, the CDR3 is TGTGCCAGCAGCAAAGGAGGCACTTTTGCGGAGCTGTTTTTT.

The chain has TRBV27 and TRBJ2-4, with TRBD2 matching 11 bases. The germline CDR1 and CDR2 sequences are MNHEY and SMNVEV (reference sequence). The CDR3 spans 15 residues. The V segment lost 6 bases and the J segment 5 bases; nucleotides outside the gene matches: 6. CDR3: CASRTTSGTENIQYF. CDR3 DNA: TGTGCCAGCAGGACGACTAGCGGGACCGAAAACATTCAGTACTTC.

The chain carries TRBV11-3 and TRBJ1-1; the D is unclear. The V and J ends lost 5 bases and 1 base respectively, with 11 bases between them. Germline V gives CDR1 SGHNT, CDR2 YENEEA. This CDR3 has 14 amino acids. The chain's CDR3 is CASSPAGSNTEAFF. CDR3 nucleotides: TGTGCCAGCAGCCCCGCGGGGTCGAACACTGAAGCTTTCTTT.

The CDR3 sequence is CASSSPGTSGRDEQYF. In nucleotides, the CDR3 is TGTGCCAGCAGCTCTCCCGGGACTAGCGGGAGGGACGAGCAGTACTTC. V and J are TRBV7-8 and TRBJ2-7, with TRBD2 identical over 16 bases. V lost 4 bases, J lost 5 bases, and 5 bases stayed unmatched. Germline CDR1 SGHVS, CDR2 FQNEAQ. This CDR3 comprises 16 residues.

V usage is TRBV6-5 and J usage is TRBJ2-5; D is ambiguous. V was cut by 10 bases and J by 3 bases, with 21 bases left in between. From germline, CDR1 is MNHEY and CDR2 SVGAGI. This CDR3 is 15 amino acids long. CDR3 sequence (DNA): TGTGCCAACCAAAAAGCGACGAAACCCAAAGAGACCCAGTACTTC. Residues: CANQKATKPKETQYF.

The genes are TRBV7-9 and TRBJ2-1, with D possibly matching TRBD2 (6 bases). This CDR3 has 15 amino acids. The germline V and J ends were trimmed by 4 bases and 6 bases, with 16 bases remaining between them. Germline loops: CDR1 SEHNR, CDR2 FQNEAQ (reference sequence). The CDR3 here is CASSSRTMGGNEQFF. The CDR3 DNA sequence: TGTGCCAGCAGCTCTCGGACCATGGGGGGCAATGAGCAGTTCTTC.